This T cell receptor beta chain was identified during a study of T cell repertoires in cytomegalovirus infection. This clonotype was seen many times. The antigen remains undetermined. Each CDR3 protein is one row after TCRdb ran MiXCR on the reads. The sample has 250,000 to 300,000 distinct CDR3 sequences, less than 25% seen once. The CDR3 consists of 16 residues. V lost 0 bases to trimming and J lost 5 bases, with 16 bases between them. Germline CDR1 SGHTA, CDR2 FQGNSA. V gene TRBV7-2 combines with J gene TRBJ2-5, with D perhaps matching TRBD2 (6 bases). The sequenced sample was cultured PBMCs, obtained from culture after CMV antigen stimulation. This receptor was identified in a human donor in good health (CMV status not recorded). Some clones in this sample may be carry-over from other donors' samples. The CDR3: CASSLAGRGRGETQYF. The CDR3 nucleotides read TGTGCCAGCAGCTTAGCGGGAAGGGGTCGGGGGGAGACCCAGTACTTC.